The 20 T cell receptor beta chains given below trace back to one sample, sequenced in a study of OX40 agonist ivuxolimab in advanced cancers. Measured with immunoSEQ multiplex PCR; TCRdb has only the in-frame clones, and not every one. The sample lists roughly 93,000 clones, under 85% occurring once. Sequencing used CD4+ or CD8+ T cells sorted from blood, obtained in a trial of the OX40 agonist ivuxolimab. The source of these receptors is an adult with an advanced solid tumor such as melanoma, head and neck, liver or kidney cancer.

The V gene is TRBV6-1, the J gene TRBJ1-1, with no clear D. V was trimmed by 4 bases and J by 1 base, leaving 7 bases between them. The CDR3 is 13 amino acids. Germline values: CDR1 MNHNS, CDR2 SASEGT. CDR3 loop: CASSGGRNTEAFF. For the CDR3, the DNA is TGTGCCAGCAGTGGGGGTAGGAACACTGAAGCTTTCTTT.

The chain carries TRBV11-2 and TRBJ2-7; D is perhaps TRBD2 (5 bases). CDR3 length: 13 amino acids. CDR1 SGHAT and CDR2 FQNNGV come from the germline V gene. Trimming shortened V by 5 bases and J by 3 bases, and 11 bases separated the two germline ends. The CDR3 spells CASSPGELYEQYF. Here the CDR3 DNA reads TGTGCCAGCAGCCCCGGGGAGCTCTACGAGCAGTACTTC.

The chain has TRBV7-2 and TRBJ2-5; 8 positions match TRBD1. This CDR3 comprises 14 residues. J gave up 2 bases and V 4 bases, and 3 bases lay outside the gene matches. The germline V gene has CDR1 SGHTA and CDR2 FQGNSA. As DNA, the CDR3 is TGTGCCAGCAGCTCGGGACAGGTACAAGAGACCCAGTACTTC. Translation gives CASSSGQVQETQYF.

This clone was detected only a few times. The chain uses TRBV6-5 and TRBJ2-7; 11 bases match TRBD1. Germline V gives CDR1 MNHEY, CDR2 SVGAGI. There are 12 residues in the CDR3. V gave up 7 bases and J gave up 10 bases; unmatched junction bases: 6. The CDR3 sequence is CASMDRGLFQYF. The CDR3 DNA follows: TGTGCCAGCATGGACAGGGGGCTATTCCAGTACTTC.

The chain combines TRBV6-5 with TRBJ1-5, with 7 bases fitting TRBD1. The germline gives CDR1 MNHEY, CDR2 SVGAGI. The V and J ends lost 5 bases and 2 bases, in that order; junction bases with no gene match: 3. CDR3 length: 14 residues. DNA for the CDR3: TGTGCCAGCAGTCGACAGGGTGGCAATCAGCCCCAGCATTTT. Translation: CASSRQGGNQPQHF.

This sequence joins TRBV6-4 and TRBJ1-5; D remains ambiguous. The length of the CDR3 is 14 residues. The V end lost 2 bases, the J end lost 0 bases, and 5 bases lay between the germline ends. In germline, CDR1 is MRHNA, CDR2 SNTAGT. The CDR3 sequence: CASSDEASNQPQHF. The CDR3 DNA reads TGTGCCAGCAGTGACGAAGCTAGCAATCAGCCCCAGCATTTT.

The gene calls are TRBV30 and TRBJ1-6; the D is unclear. Trimming removed 2 bases at V and 7 bases at J, with 15 bases between. The CDR3 runs to 15 residues. CDR1 and CDR2 from the germline V gene are GTSNPN and SVGIG (reference sequence). The CDR3 DNA follows: TGTGCCTGGAGTAGGACCTCTAAGGGCAATTCACCCCTCCACTTT. Amino acids: CAWSRTSKGNSPLHF.

V is TRBV7-9 and J is TRBJ2-5; D gene ambiguous. V was shortened by 5 bases and J by 3 bases, with 7 bases between the two germline ends. This CDR3 has 12 amino acids. Germline values: CDR1 SEHNR, CDR2 FQNEAQ (reference sequence). Written as DNA, the CDR3 is TGTGCCAGCAGCGGTAGGAAAGAGACCCAGTACTTC. The encoded protein is CASSGRKETQYF.

The rearrangement links TRBV9 to TRBJ2-1; no reliable D call. V was clipped by 4 bases and J by 1 base, with 12 bases between them. CDR3 size: 15 residues. CDR1 and CDR2 (germline): SGDLS, YYNGEE. The CDR3 loop reads CASSPDGRSYNEQFF. CDR3 nucleotides: TGTGCCAGCAGCCCGGACGGGCGATCCTACAATGAGCAGTTCTTC. Drawing the rest from reference TRBV9 and TRBJ2-1, the complete variable domain is DSGVTQTPKHLITATGQRVTLRCSPRSGDLSVYWYQQSLDQGLQFLIQYYNGEERAKGNILERFSAQQFPDLHSELNLSSLELGDSALYFCASSPDGRSYNEQFFGPGTRLTVL.

The table lists this clone with a few counts. V and J are TRBV6-1 and TRBJ2-7; D gene unclear. CDR3 length equals 14 residues. The germline V gene has CDR1 MNHNS and CDR2 SASEGT. The ends were cut back, 5 bases at V and 2 bases at J, with 13 bases in the middle. DNA for the CDR3: TGTGCCAGCAGTACAGCAACTACTACCTACGAGCAGTACTTC. It codes for CASSTATTTYEQYF.

This rearrangement joins TRBV5-8 to TRBJ1-2; maybe TRBD1 (5 bases). V was clipped by 1 base and J by 7 bases, with 20 bases between them. CDR1 is SGHTS and CDR2 is YDEGEE in the germline V gene. The CDR3 contains 16 residues. The CDR3 region is CASSLSPGREGFGYTF. Here the CDR3 DNA reads TGTGCCAGCAGCTTGTCCCCAGGGAGGGAAGGGTTTGGCTACACCTTC.

The genes are TRBV11-2 and TRBJ1-1; 8 bases map to TRBD1. The CDR3 extends over 14 amino acids. Germline V CDR1 and CDR2: SGHAT, FQNNGV. Losses at the gene ends were 5 bases for V and 7 bases for J; bases not matched to a gene: 9. DNA for the CDR3: TGTGCCAGCAGCCCCCAGGGGGCGGTCATTGAAGCTTTCTTT. Translating it yields CASSPQGAVIEAFF.

This sequence joins TRBV14 and TRBJ1-2; D is uncertain. The CDR3 is made up of 13 amino acids. Per the germline V gene, CDR1 is SGHDN and CDR2 is FVKESK. The germline V and J ends were trimmed by 0 bases and 3 bases, with 5 bases remaining between them. The CDR3 region is CASSQDLYYGYTF. CDR3 nucleotide sequence: TGTGCCAGCAGCCAAGACCTGTACTATGGCTACACCTTC.

This chain joins TRBV6-5 and TRBJ2-7, with a tentative D call TRBD1 (5 bases). V lost 2 bases and J 2 bases, leaving 10 bases between the germline ends. The CDR3 is 14 amino acids. The V gene's germline CDR1 is MNHEY and CDR2 SVGAGI. In DNA, the CDR3 is TGTGCCAGCAGTTACAAAGACAGCACCTACGAGCAGTACTTC. The encoded protein is CASSYKDSTYEQYF.

This clone was observed once. This chain uses TRBV6-5 with TRBJ1-2; tentatively, D is TRBD1 (6 bases). Germline-derived CDR1 and CDR2 are MNHEY and SVGAGI. Trimming left V 2 bases short and J 7 bases short, with 17 bases between. This CDR3 comprises 15 residues. CDR3 region: CASSYARGRGGGYTF. CDR3 DNA sequence: TGTGCCAGCAGTTACGCCCGGGGCAGGGGCGGTGGCTACACCTTC.

The chain uses TRBV4-3 and TRBJ2-2; no clear D gene. Trimming pared 0 bases from V and 4 bases from J, leaving 9 bases between. The CDR3 extends over 15 amino acids. CDR1 is LGHNA, CDR2 YSLEER, per germline. The CDR3 spells CASSQDFDGTGELFF. The CDR3 coding sequence is TGCGCCAGCAGCCAAGATTTTGACGGCACCGGGGAGCTGTTTTTT.

The chain is built from TRBV7-8 and TRBJ1-2; unclear D gene. Germline V gene sequence: CDR1 SGHVS, CDR2 FQNEAQ. Trimming shortened V by 5 bases and J by 3 bases, and 13 bases separated the two germline ends. CDR3 length: 14 amino acids. For the CDR3, the DNA is TGTGCCAGCAGCCTGGGGAGGTGGGACTATGGCTACACCTTC. This sequence encodes CASSLGRWDYGYTF.

J is TRBJ1-1 and V is TRBV29-1, with a weak D call TRBD1 (5 bases). The CDR3 runs to 15 residues. Trimming took off 2 bases at V and 1 base at J, with 14 bases between the two ends. CDR1 is SQVTM, CDR2 ANQGSEA, per germline. The CDR3 spells CSVESPSGRNTEAFF. CDR3 nucleotides: TGCAGCGTTGAAAGCCCGTCAGGGAGGAACACTGAAGCTTTCTTT. Drawing the rest from reference TRBV29-1 and TRBJ1-1, the complete variable domain is SAVISQKPSRDICQRGTSLTIQCQVDSQVTMMFWYRQQPGQSLTLIATANQGSEATYESGFVIDKFPISRPNLTFSTLTVSNMSPEDSSIYLCSVESPSGRNTEAFFGQGTRLTVV.

The chain has TRBV2 and TRBJ1-4; 9 nucleotides line up with TRBD1. The ends lost 3 bases at V and 15 bases at J; junction bases unmatched: 8. Germline CDR1 is SNHLY and CDR2 is FYNNEI. This CDR3 is 13 amino acids long. The CDR3 bases are TGTGCCAGCAGTGAGGACAGGGGTGGGATCTTGTTTTTT. The encoded protein is CASSEDRGGILFF. Full variable domain (remainder filled in from reference TRBV2 and TRBJ1-4): EPEVTQTPSHQVTQMGQEVILRCVPISNHLYFYWYRQILGQKVEFLVSFYNNEISEKSEIFDDQFSVERPDGSNFTLKIRSTKLEDSAMYFCASSEDRGGILFFGSGTQLSVL.

The chain is built from TRBV10-3 and TRBJ2-1; perhaps TRBD2 as D (6 bases). The CDR3 covers 16 residues. Trimming took off 4 bases at V and 4 bases at J, with 17 bases between the two ends. Germline V CDR1 and CDR2: ENHRY, SYGVKD. CDR3 sequence: CAISGAEGRGYNEQFF. In DNA, the CDR3 is TGTGCCATCAGTGGGGCGGAGGGTAGAGGATACAATGAGCAGTTCTTC.